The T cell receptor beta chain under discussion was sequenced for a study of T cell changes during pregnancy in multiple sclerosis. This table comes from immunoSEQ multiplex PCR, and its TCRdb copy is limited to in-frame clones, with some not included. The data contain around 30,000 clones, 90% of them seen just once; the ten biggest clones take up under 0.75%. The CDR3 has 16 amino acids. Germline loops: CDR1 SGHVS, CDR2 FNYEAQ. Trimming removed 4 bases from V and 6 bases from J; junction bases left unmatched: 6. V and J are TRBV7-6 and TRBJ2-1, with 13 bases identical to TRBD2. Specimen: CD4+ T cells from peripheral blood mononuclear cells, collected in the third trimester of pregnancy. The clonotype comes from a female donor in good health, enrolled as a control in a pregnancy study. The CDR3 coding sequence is TGTGCCAGCAGCTACGGACTAGCGGGAGAAGTCAATGAGCAGTTCTTC. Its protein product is CASSYGLAGEVNEQFF.